This TCR beta chain was captured in a study of Graves' ophthalmopathy and Graves' hyperthyroidism. Findings and limits, study-wide: The model forecast ophthalmopathy progression, reaching roughly 71% sensitivity and around 73% specificity.

This clonotype showed up many times. As yet, its antigen is unknown. Germline trimming cut 1 base from V and 5 bases from J; bases unmatched to any gene: 4. Germline V lookup: CDR1 SGHAT, CDR2 FQNNGV. The CDR3 sequence is 15 residues long. The authors amplified TCR beta CDR3 regions, and they did so from RNA transcripts for repertoire sequencing. First-round RT-PCR used HTBI primers; second-round multiplex PCR followed. TCRdb re-called the multiplex PCR reads with MiXCR, one entry per CDR3 protein. Of roughly 380,000 distinct CDR3 sequences in the sample, about 16% are singletons; the top ten hold around 7%.

The J gene is TRBJ2-2, the V gene TRBV11-2; 7 nucleotides agree with TRBD1. The clonotype was recovered from a woman aged 18-29 years with stable Graves' hyperthyroidism. Material: peripheral blood. CDR3 in amino acids: CASSLGTGGTGELFF. In DNA form, the CDR3 reads TGTGCCAGCAGCTTAGGGACAGGAGGAACCGGGGAGCTGTTTTTT.